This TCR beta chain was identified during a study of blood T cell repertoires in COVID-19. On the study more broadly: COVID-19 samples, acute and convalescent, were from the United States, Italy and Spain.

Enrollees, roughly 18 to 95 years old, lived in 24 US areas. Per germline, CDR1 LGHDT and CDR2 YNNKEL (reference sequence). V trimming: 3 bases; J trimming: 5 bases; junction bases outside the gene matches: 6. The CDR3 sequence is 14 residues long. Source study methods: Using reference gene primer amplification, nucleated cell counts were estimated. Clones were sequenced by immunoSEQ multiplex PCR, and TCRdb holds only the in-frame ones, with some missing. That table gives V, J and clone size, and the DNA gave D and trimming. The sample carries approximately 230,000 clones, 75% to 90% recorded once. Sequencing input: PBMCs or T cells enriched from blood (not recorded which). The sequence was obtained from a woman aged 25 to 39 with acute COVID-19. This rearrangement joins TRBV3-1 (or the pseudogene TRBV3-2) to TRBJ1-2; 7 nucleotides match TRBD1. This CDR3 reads CASSHPRGIYGYTF. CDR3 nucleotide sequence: TGTGCCAGCAGCCACCCCAGGGGGATTTATGGCTACACCTTC.